This TCR beta chain was captured by sequencing in a study of response to subunit inactivated influenza vaccine. The V and J ends lost 1 base and 1 base respectively, with 10 bases between them. Germline V CDR1 and CDR2: SGHRS, YFSETQ. The CDR3 runs to 15 residues. MiXCR, applied by TCRdb to the RT-PCR reads, yields one record per CDR3 protein. This table has some 640,000 distinct CDR3 sequences, approximately 15% appearing once. This clonotype was seen a handful of times. The TCR was taken from a man aged 50 or older who received an inactivated influenza vaccine. Sample: PBMCs from blood, taken 14 to 15 days before vaccination. The chain uses TRBV5-1 and TRBJ2-3; TRBD2 is a possible D gene (5 bases). The CDR3 DNA reads as TGCGCCAGCAGCTTGATAGGGAGTGGCACAGATACGCAGTATTTT. The encoded protein is CASSLIGSGTDTQYF.